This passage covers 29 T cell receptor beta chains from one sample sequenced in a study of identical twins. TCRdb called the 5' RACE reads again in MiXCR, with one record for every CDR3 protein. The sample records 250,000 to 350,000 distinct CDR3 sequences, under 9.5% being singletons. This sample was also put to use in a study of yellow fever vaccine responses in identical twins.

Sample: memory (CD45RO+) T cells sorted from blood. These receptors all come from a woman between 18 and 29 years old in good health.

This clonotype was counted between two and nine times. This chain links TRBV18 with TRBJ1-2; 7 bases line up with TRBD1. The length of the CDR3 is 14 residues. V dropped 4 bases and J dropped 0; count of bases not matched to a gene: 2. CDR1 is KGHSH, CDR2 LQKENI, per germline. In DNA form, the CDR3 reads TGTGCCAGCTCACTTGGACAGGCTAACTATGGCTACACCTTC. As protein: CASSLGQANYGYTF.

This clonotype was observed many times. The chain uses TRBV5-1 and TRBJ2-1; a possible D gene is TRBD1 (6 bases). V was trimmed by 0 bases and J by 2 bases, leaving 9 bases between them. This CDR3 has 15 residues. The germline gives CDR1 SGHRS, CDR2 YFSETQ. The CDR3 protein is CASSLVTGPYNEQFF. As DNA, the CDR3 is TGCGCCAGCAGCTTGGTGACAGGTCCCTACAATGAGCAGTTCTTC.

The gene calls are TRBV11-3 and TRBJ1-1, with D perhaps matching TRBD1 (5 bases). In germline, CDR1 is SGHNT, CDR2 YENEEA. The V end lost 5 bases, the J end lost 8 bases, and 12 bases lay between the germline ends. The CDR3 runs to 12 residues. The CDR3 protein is CASSPGTSEAFF. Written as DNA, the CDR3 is TGTGCCAGCAGCCCCGGGACGTCGGAAGCTTTCTTT. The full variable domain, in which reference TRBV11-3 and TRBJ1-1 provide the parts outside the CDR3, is EAGVVQSPRYKIIEKKQPVAFWCNPISGHNTLYWYLQNLGQGPELLIRYENEEAVDDSQLPKDRFSAERLKGVDSTLKIQPAELGDSAVYLCASSPGTSEAFFGQGTRLTVV.

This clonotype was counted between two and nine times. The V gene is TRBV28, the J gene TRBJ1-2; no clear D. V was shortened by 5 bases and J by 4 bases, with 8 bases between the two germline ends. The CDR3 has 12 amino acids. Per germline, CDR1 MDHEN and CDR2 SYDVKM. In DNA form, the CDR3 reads TGTGCCAGCAGTGTGTCAGGCTATGGCTACACCTTC. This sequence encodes CASSVSGYGYTF.

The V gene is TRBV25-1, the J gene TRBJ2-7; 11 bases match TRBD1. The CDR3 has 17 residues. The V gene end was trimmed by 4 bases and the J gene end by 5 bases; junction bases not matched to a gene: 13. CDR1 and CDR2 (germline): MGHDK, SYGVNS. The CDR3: CASSASGTGGFVDEQYF. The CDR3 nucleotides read TGTGCCAGCAGTGCCTCCGGGACAGGGGGTTTCGTGGACGAGCAGTACTTC.

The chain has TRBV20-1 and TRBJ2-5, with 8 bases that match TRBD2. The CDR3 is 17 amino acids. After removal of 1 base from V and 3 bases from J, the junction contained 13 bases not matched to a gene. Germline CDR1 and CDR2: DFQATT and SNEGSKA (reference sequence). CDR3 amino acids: CSARGFAGGDWEETQYF. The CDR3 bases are TGCAGTGCTAGAGGATTTGCGGGAGGAGATTGGGAAGAGACCCAGTACTTC.

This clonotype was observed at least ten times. The CDR3 DNA reads as TGCGCCAGCAGCTCCATGACGGGAGTCGGGGAGCTGTTTTTT. This codes for CASSSMTGVGELFF. V is TRBV5-1 and J is TRBJ2-2, with D possibly TRBD2 on 6 matching bases. Germline lookup yields CDR1 SGHRS and CDR2 YFSETQ. The CDR3 is made up of 14 amino acids. Trimming took off 3 bases at V and 7 bases at J, with 13 bases between the two ends.

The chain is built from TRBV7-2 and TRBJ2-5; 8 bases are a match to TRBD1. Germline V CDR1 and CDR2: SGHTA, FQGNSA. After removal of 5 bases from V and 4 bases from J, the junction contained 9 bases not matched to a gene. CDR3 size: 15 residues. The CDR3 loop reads CASSPRTGWGETQYF. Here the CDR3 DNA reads TGTGCCAGCAGCCCCCGGACAGGGTGGGGAGAGACCCAGTACTTC.

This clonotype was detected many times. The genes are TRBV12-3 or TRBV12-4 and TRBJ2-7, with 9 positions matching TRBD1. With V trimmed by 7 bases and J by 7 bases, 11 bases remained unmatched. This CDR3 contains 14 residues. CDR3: CASTTGTGSGEQYF. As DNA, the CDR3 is TGTGCCAGCACTACCGGGACAGGGTCGGGGGAGCAGTACTTC.

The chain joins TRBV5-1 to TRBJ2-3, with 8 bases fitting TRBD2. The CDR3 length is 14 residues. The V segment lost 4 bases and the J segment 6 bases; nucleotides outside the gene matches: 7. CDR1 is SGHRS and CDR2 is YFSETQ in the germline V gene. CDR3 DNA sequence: TGCGCCAGCAGCCCGGGGGCTAGCGGGGATACGCAGTATTTT. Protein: CASSPGASGDTQYF.

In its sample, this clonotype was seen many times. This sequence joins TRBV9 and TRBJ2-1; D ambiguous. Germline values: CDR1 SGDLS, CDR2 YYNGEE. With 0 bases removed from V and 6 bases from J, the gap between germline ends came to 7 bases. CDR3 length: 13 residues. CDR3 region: CASSVGNFNEQFF. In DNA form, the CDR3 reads TGTGCCAGCAGCGTAGGGAATTTCAATGAGCAGTTCTTC.

The CDR3 nucleotides are TGTGCCAGCAGCTTATATGACCGAAACTATGGCTACACCTTC. Residues: CASSLYDRNYGYTF. V is TRBV13 and J is TRBJ1-2; D uncertain. Trimming removed 2 bases at V and 2 bases at J, with 9 bases between. Germline CDR1 is PRHDT and CDR2 is FYEKMQ (reference sequence). This CDR3 contains 14 residues.

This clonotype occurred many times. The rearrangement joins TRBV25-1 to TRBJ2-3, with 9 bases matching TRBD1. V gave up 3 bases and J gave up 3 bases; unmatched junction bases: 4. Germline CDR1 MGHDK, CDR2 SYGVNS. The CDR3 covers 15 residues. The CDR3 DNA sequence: TGTGCCAGCAGTGATGGGACAGGGATTACAGATACGCAGTATTTT. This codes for CASSDGTGITDTQYF.

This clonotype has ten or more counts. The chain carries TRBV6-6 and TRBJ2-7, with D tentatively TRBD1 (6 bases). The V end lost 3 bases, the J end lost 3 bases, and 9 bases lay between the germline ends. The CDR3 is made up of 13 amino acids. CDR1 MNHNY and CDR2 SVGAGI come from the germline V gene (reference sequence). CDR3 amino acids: CASSYGRGYEQYF. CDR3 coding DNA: TGTGCCAGCAGTTATGGCAGGGGCTACGAGCAGTACTTC.

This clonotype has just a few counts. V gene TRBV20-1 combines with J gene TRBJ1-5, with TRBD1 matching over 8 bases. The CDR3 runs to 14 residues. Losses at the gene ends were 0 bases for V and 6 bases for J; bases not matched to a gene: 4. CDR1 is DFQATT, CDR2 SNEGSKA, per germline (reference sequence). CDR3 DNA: TGCAGTGCTAGAGATCGACAGGGGCGTCAGCCCCAGCATTTT. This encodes CSARDRQGRQPQHF.

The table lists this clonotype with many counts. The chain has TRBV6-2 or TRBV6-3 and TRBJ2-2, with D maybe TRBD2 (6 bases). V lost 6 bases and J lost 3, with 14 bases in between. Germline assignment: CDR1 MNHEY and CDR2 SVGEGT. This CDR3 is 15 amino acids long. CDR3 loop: CASSTGTGHTGELFF. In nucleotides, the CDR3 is TGTGCCAGCAGCACCGGGACTGGGCACACCGGGGAGCTGTTTTTT.

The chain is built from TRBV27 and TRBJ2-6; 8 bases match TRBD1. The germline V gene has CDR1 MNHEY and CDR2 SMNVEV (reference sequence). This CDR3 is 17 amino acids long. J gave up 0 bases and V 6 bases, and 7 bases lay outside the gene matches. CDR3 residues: CASRRDRTFSGANVLTF. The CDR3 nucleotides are TGTGCCAGCAGGCGGGACAGGACCTTCTCTGGGGCCAACGTCCTGACTTTC. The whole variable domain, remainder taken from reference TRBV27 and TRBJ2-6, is EAQVTQNPRYLITVTGKKLTVTCSQNMNHEYMSWYRQDPGLGLRQIYYSMNVEVTDKGDVPEGYKVSRKEKRNFPLILESPSPNQTSLYFCASRRDRTFSGANVLTFGAGSRLTVL.

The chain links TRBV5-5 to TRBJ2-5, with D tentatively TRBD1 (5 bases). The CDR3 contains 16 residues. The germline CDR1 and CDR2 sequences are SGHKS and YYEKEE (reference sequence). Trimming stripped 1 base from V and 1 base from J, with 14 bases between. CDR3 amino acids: CASSLPISGSQETQYF. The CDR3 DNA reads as TGTGCCAGCAGCTTGCCGATCTCAGGGTCCCAAGAGACCCAGTACTTC.

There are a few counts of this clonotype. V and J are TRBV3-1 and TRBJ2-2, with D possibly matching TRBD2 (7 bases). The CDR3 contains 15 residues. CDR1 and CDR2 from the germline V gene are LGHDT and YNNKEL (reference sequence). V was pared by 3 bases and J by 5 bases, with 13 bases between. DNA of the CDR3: TGTGCCAGCAGCCAGGGCGGGGGCCTAACCGGGGAGCTGTTTTTT. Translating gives CASSQGGGLTGELFF.

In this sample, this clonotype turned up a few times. CDR3 sequence (DNA): TGTGCCAGCAGTTACCCTCCAATGGGAGGCTACACCTTC. Translation gives CASSYPPMGGYTF. V and J are TRBV6-2 or TRBV6-3 and TRBJ1-2; D uncertain. V shed 2 bases and J shed 8 bases, with 12 bases lying between them. The CDR3 runs to 13 residues. Germline lookup yields CDR1 MNHEY and CDR2 SVGEGT.

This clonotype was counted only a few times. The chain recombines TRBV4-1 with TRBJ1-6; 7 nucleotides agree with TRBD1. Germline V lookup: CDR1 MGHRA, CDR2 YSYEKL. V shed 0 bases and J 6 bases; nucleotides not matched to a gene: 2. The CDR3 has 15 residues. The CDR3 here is CASSQDDRANSPLHF. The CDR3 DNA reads TGCGCCAGCAGCCAAGATGACAGGGCTAATTCACCCCTCCACTTT.

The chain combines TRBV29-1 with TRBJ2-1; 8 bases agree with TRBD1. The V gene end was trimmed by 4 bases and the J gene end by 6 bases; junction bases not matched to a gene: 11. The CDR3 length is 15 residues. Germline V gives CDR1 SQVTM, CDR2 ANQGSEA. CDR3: CSVASDRVSGNEQFF. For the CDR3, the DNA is TGCAGCGTTGCCTCGGACAGGGTTTCTGGCAATGAGCAGTTCTTC.

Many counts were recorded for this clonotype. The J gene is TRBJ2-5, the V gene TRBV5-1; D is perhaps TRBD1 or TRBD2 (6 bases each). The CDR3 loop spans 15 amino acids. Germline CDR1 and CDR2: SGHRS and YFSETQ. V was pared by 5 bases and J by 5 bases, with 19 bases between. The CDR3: CASSRRGIATETQYF. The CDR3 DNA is TGCGCCAGCAGTCGGAGGGGGATAGCGACGGAGACCCAGTACTTC.

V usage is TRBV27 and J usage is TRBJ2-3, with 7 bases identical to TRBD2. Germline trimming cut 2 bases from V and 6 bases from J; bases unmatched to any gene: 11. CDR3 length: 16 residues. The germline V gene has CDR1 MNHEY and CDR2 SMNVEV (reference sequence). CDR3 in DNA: TGTGCCAGCAGTTTAGGGCTAGCGGAGACCCTGGATACGCAGTATTTT. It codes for CASSLGLAETLDTQYF.

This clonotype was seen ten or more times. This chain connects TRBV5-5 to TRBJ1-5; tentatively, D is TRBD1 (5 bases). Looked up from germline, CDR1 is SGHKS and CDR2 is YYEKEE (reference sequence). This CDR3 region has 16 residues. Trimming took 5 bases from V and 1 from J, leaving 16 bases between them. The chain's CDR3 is CASRLSVGTSNQPQHF. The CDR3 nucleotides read TGTGCCAGCAGACTATCAGTAGGGACCAGCAATCAGCCCCAGCATTTT. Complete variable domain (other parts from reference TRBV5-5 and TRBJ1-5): DAGVTQSPTHLIKTRGQQVTLRCSPISGHKSVSWYQQVLGQGPQFIFQYYEKEERGRGNFPDRFSARQFPNYSSELNVNALLLGDSALYLCASRLSVGTSNQPQHFGDGTRLSIL.

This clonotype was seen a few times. The CDR3 reads CASSSGLFSAETQYF. Written as DNA, the CDR3 is TGTGCCAGCAGTTCGGGACTATTTTCTGCCGAGACCCAGTACTTC. The J gene is TRBJ2-5, the V gene TRBV27, with TRBD2 matching over 7 bases. CDR3 length: 15 residues. Losses at the gene ends were 4 bases for V and 5 bases for J; bases not matched to a gene: 10. CDR1 is MNHEY and CDR2 is SMNVEV in the germline V gene (reference sequence).

DNA for the CDR3: TGCAGTGCCCCCGGGACTCCATCCCTACCCTACAATGAGCAGTTCTTC. This codes for CSAPGTPSLPYNEQFF. The chain recombines TRBV20-1 with TRBJ2-1; the D gene is possibly TRBD2 (6 bases). CDR3 length equals 16 residues. Trimming left V 6 bases short and J 2 bases short, with 20 bases between. Germline V gives CDR1 DFQATT, CDR2 SNEGSKA (reference sequence).

The chain's CDR3 is CASSVVDADTQYF. As DNA, the CDR3 is TGTGCCAGCAGCGTAGTGGACGCAGATACGCAGTATTTT. This sequence joins TRBV5-4 and TRBJ2-3; D call uncertain. This CDR3 spans 13 amino acids. V gave up 4 bases and J gave up 4 bases, with 10 bases separating them. CDR1 and CDR2 (germline): SGHNT, YYREEE (reference sequence).

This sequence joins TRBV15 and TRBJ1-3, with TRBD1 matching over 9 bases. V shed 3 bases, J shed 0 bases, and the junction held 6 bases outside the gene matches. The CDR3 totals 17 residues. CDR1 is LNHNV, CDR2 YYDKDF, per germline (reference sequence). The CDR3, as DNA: TGTGCCACCAGCAGGGGACAGGGCACCTTCTCTGGAAACACCATATATTTT. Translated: CATSRGQGTFSGNTIYF.